The present TCR beta chain was sequenced within a study of T cells after yellow fever vaccination. Study-level points and caveats: The CD4 and CD8 compartments had a small share of their clonotypes in common. The secondary T-cell response peaked on day 5, not day 15, but was weaker.

With respect to this clonotype: Antigen: not known.

They built TCR cDNA with 5'RACE template switching, a step that put in a universal primer site and UMIs. One entry per CDR3 protein results from TCRdb running MiXCR on the 5' RACE reads. The profile covers about 340,000 distinct CDR3 sequences, with 8.5% to 10% appearing a single time and 18% taken by the ten largest. Trimming took 3 bases from V and 1 from J, leaving 28 bases between them. Looked up from germline, CDR1 is SGHVS and CDR2 is FQNEAQ. CDR3 length: 20 amino acids. The receptor comes from a man aged 18 to 30 who received the YFV17D yellow fever vaccine. The material sequenced was PBMCs, taken on the day of the first yellow fever vaccination. The rearrangement links TRBV7-8 to TRBJ2-7; D is perhaps TRBD1 (5 bases). The CDR3 DNA follows: TGTGCCAGCAGCTTTTTAGACTTTAAACGCAGGGAATCTCGATCCTACGAGCAGTACTTC. Translating it yields CASSFLDFKRRESRSYEQYF. The entire variable domain, with the rest obtained from reference TRBV7-8 and TRBJ2-7, is as follows: GAGVSQSPRYKVAKRGQDVALRCDPISGHVSLFWYQQALGQGPEFLTYFQNEAQLDKSGLPSDRFFAERPEGSVSTLKIQRTQQEDSAVYLCASSFLDFKRRESRSYEQYFGPGTRLTVT.